The 14 T cell receptor beta chains given below trace back to one sample, sequenced in a study of identical twins. TCRdb ran MiXCR on the 5' RACE reads and lists one entry per CDR3 protein. In the table there are approximately 690,000 distinct CDR3 sequences, less than 7% of which are singletons. The sample comprised naive T cells sorted from blood. All receptors come from a man aged 18 to 29 in good health.

There are many counts of this clonotype. The V and J genes are TRBV4-3 and TRBJ2-4; a possible D gene is TRBD1 (6 bases). This CDR3 has 15 amino acids. Deletions cut 0 bases from V and 5 bases from J, with 11 bases between. Germline V gene data show CDR1 as LGHNA and CDR2 as YSLEER. CDR3 region: CASSQDNGQQNIQYF. DNA for the CDR3: TGCGCCAGCAGCCAAGATAACGGACAGCAAAACATTCAGTACTTC.

This rearrangement joins TRBV7-9 to TRBJ2-5, with D unclear. The CDR3 contains 13 residues. Germline V CDR1 and CDR2: SEHNR, FQNEAQ (reference sequence). Trimming removed 9 bases at V and 5 bases at J, with 16 bases between. In DNA, the CDR3 is TGTGCCAGACCTAAGGAACGACGGGAGACCCAGTACTTC. It codes for CARPKERRETQYF. The full variable domain, its missing parts supplied by reference TRBV7-9 and TRBJ2-5, is DTGVSQNPRHKITKRGQNVTFRCDPISEHNRLYWYRQTLGQGPEFLTYFQNEAQLEKSRLLSDRFSAERPKGSFSTLEIQRTEQGDSAMYLCARPKERRETQYFGPGTRLLVL.

This clonotype was seen a few times. This chain joins TRBV16 and TRBJ2-6; 8 bases line up with TRBD1. The J segment lost 2 bases and the V segment lost 2 bases, leaving 2 bases of the junction unmatched. Germline loops: CDR1 KGHSY, CDR2 FQNENV. The CDR3 contains 16 residues. CDR3 nucleotides: TGTGCCAGCAGCCAAGCAGGGGGCGCTGGGGCCAACGTCCTGACTTTC. As protein: CASSQAGGAGANVLTF.

The chain links TRBV6-1 to TRBJ2-5; maybe TRBD2 (5 bases). CDR1 and CDR2 from the germline V gene are MNHNS and SASEGT. This CDR3 is built from 14 residues. Trimming removed 5 bases at V and 2 bases at J, with 12 bases between. The CDR3 reads CASSPMDSQETQYF. The CDR3 DNA reads as TGTGCCAGCAGTCCGATGGACTCTCAAGAGACCCAGTACTTC.

In its sample, this clonotype was seen many times. The chain uses TRBV15 and TRBJ2-5; 10 bases align to TRBD2. The CDR3 spans 17 residues. V shed 0 bases, J shed 0 bases, and the junction held 4 bases outside the gene matches. Germline V gene data show CDR1 as LNHNV and CDR2 as YYDKDF (reference sequence). The CDR3 region has the DNA TGTGCCACCAGCAGAGATGCTAGCGGGGGTTACCAAGAGACCCAGTACTTC. Translating gives CATSRDASGGYQETQYF.

This clonotype has at least ten counts. This chain uses TRBV12-3 or TRBV12-4 with TRBJ2-1; D unresolved. Trimming cost V 2 bases and J 2 bases, with 13 bases left between them. This CDR3 has 16 residues. Here the CDR3 reads CASSLNPTLPYNEQFF. The CDR3 nucleotides are TGTGCCAGCAGTTTAAATCCCACCTTACCCTACAATGAGCAGTTCTTC.

In its sample, this clonotype was seen many times. The chain combines TRBV20-1 with TRBJ2-7; D unresolved. V lost 6 bases to trimming and J lost 6 bases, with 15 bases between them. In germline, CDR1 is DFQATT, CDR2 SNEGSKA (reference sequence). The CDR3 consists of 12 residues. CDR3 in DNA: TGCAGTGCCAGACCAGGCCTTGGCGAGCAGTACTTC. Its protein product is CSARPGLGEQYF.

This clonotype was recorded once. This chain connects TRBV6-1 to TRBJ1-4, with 9 bases that match TRBD1. This CDR3 has 15 amino acids. The V gene's germline CDR1 is MNHNS and CDR2 SASEGT. J lost 5 bases, V lost 5 bases, and 6 bases had no gene match. The DNA for the CDR3 is TGTGCCAGCAGTCCGGGACAGGGATTGAATGAAAAACTGTTTTTT. Its translation is CASSPGQGLNEKLFF.

This clonotype was observed a handful of times. The V call is TRBV7-2, the J call TRBJ2-6, with a possible D match to TRBD2 (5 bases). Between the trimmed V and J ends, which lost 2 bases and 3 bases, there was a span of 8 bases. Per germline, CDR1 SGHTA and CDR2 FQGNSA. The CDR3 extends over 15 amino acids. As DNA, the CDR3 is TGTGCCAGCAGCTTAAACGGGGATGGGGCCAACGTCCTGACTTTC. It specifies CASSLNGDGANVLTF.

This clonotype was found a few times. V is TRBV9 and J is TRBJ2-3, with 9 bases lining up with TRBD2. With 4 bases clipped from V and 5 bases from J, the junction kept 8 bases outside the gene matches. CDR3 size: 15 residues. Germline lookup yields CDR1 SGDLS and CDR2 YYNGEE. CDR3 bases: TGTGCCAGCAGCATTAGCGGGAGTCGGGTAGATACGCAGTATTTT. It translates to CASSISGSRVDTQYF.

This clonotype was observed many times. The rearrangement joins TRBV29-1 to TRBJ1-2, with no clear D. Germline V gene sequence: CDR1 SQVTM, CDR2 ANQGSEA. CDR3 length: 13 amino acids. V lost 6 bases and J lost 6, with 17 bases in between. CDR3: CSVRGSFTDGYTF. The CDR3, as DNA: TGCAGCGTCCGTGGCTCCTTCACTGATGGCTACACCTTC.

As regards this clonotype: One end of the junction is discordant with germline, which a read error may explain. This chain uses TRBV12-3 or TRBV12-4 with TRBJ2-3, with unresolved D. The CDR3 has 12 residues. CDR3 residues: CASSPYTDTRYF. DNA for the CDR3: TGTGCCAGCAGTCCTTACACAGATACGCGGTATTTT.

This clonotype was seen ten or more times. The chain couples TRBV10-3 to TRBJ2-7; TRBD1 is a possible D gene (6 bases). Germline CDR1 reads ENHRY; CDR2 reads SYGVKD. The CDR3 totals 13 residues. V lost 6 bases and J 5 bases, leaving 14 bases between the germline ends. CDR3 bases: TGTGCCATCAGCGAACCAGGGGCAAACGAGCAGTACTTC. Translating it yields CAISEPGANEQYF.

This clonotype has just a few counts. The CDR3 coding sequence is TGTGCCAGCAGCTTAGTCCGGCGGGAGGGCGGGGATGAGCAGTTCTTC. Translated: CASSLVRREGGDEQFF. The rearrangement links TRBV13 to TRBJ2-1, with TRBD2 matching 9 bases. The CDR3 runs 16 residues. Germline loops: CDR1 PRHDT, CDR2 FYEKMQ (reference sequence). Trimming cost V 1 base and J 8 bases; bases outside gene matches: 9.